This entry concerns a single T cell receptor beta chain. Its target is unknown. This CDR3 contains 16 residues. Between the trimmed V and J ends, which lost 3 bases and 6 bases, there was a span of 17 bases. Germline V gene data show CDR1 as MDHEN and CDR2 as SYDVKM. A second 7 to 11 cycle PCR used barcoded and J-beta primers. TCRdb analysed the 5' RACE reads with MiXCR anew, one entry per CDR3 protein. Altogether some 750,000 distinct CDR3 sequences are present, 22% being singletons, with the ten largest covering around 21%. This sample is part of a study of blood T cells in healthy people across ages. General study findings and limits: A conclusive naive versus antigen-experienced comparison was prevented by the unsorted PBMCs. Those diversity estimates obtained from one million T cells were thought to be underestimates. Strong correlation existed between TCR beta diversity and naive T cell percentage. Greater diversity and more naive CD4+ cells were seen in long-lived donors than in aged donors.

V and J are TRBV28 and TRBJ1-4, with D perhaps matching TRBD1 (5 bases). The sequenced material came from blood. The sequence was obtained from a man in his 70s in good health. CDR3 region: CASSFQQGLSHEKLFF. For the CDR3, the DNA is TGTGCCAGCAGTTTTCAGCAGGGACTCTCACATGAAAAACTGTTTTTT.